The 20 T cell receptor beta chains presented below share a single source sample, sequenced in a study of shared clonotypes between healthy human individuals. Profiled with immunoSEQ multiplex PCR; TCRdb holds only in-frame clones, not every one. The data contain fewer than 650,000 clones, 75% to 85% of them singletons. Material: PBMCs. The receptors originated from a woman aged 40 to 50 in good health. Some clones in this sample may be carry-over from other donors' samples.

The rearrangement links TRBV5-1 to TRBJ2-7; TRBD2 matches 8 bases. Unmatched junction bases numbered 4, after V lost 0 bases and J lost 5 bases. Germline V gene data show CDR1 as SGHRS and CDR2 as YFSETQ. The CDR3 totals 14 residues. This chain's CDR3 is CASSLGGRLDEQYF. In nucleotides, the CDR3 is TGCGCCAGCAGCTTGGGCGGGAGGCTCGACGAGCAGTACTTC.

The genes are TRBV6-6 and TRBJ2-6; 7 bases match TRBD2. The CDR3 is 16 residues long. The germline CDR1 and CDR2 sequences are MNHNY and SVGAGI (reference sequence). Trimming at V came to 5 bases and at J to 2 bases, leaving 6 bases not matched to a gene. This CDR3 is CASSLSTSAGANVLTF. The CDR3 bases are TGTGCCAGCAGTCTATCCACTAGCGCTGGGGCCAACGTCCTGACTTTC.

This clone was seen once. This chain uses TRBV28 with TRBJ2-5; D might be TRBD1 (6 bases). V shed 7 bases and J shed 4 bases, with 16 bases lying between them. Germline V CDR1 and CDR2: MDHEN, SYDVKM. The CDR3 totals 14 residues. The CDR3, as DNA: TGTGCCAGCAACCTTTACAGGGTAGGAGAGACCCAGTACTTC. Its protein product is CASNLYRVGETQYF.

The chain combines TRBV6-1 with TRBJ1-6; 7 bases align to TRBD1. Germline CDR1 MNHNS, CDR2 SASEGT. Trimming at V came to 6 bases and at J to 9 bases, leaving 8 bases not matched to a gene. The length of the CDR3 is 14 residues. CDR3 sequence (DNA): TGTGCCAGCAGCGCGGGGACAGAGCCTTCACCCCTCCACTTT. It translates to CASSAGTEPSPLHF.

The rearrangement uses TRBV19 and TRBJ2-7; unclear D gene. Trimming took 4 bases from V and 0 from J, leaving 10 bases between them. Germline values: CDR1 LNHDA, CDR2 SQIVND (reference sequence). The CDR3 totals 14 residues. CDR3 in amino acids: CASSTTRSSYEQYF. The CDR3 region has the DNA TGTGCCAGTAGTACCACTCGGAGCTCCTACGAGCAGTACTTC.

This clone was recorded at least ten times. J is TRBJ2-7 and V is TRBV4-2; D remains unclear. The CDR3 consists of 15 residues. CDR1 LGHNA and CDR2 YNFKEQ come from the germline V gene. The V gene lost 3 bases and the J gene lost 2 bases, with 14 bases spanning the gap. The CDR3, as DNA: TGTGCCAGCAGCCAGGCTGGTGGCACGGCCTACGAGCAGTACTTC. It codes for CASSQAGGTAYEQYF.

J is TRBJ2-7 and V is TRBV5-1; TRBD2 aligns across 12 bases. V lost 0 bases and J lost 2; bases outside the gene matches: 6. The CDR3 consists of 17 residues. Germline V CDR1 and CDR2: SGHRS, YFSETQ. The CDR3 DNA sequence: TGCGCCAGCAGCTTGGGGACTAGCGGGACTCAACCCTACGAGCAGTACTTC. This codes for CASSLGTSGTQPYEQYF.

This clone was observed many times. The V and J genes are TRBV10-3 and TRBJ2-2, with 7 bases matching TRBD1. CDR3 size: 15 residues. With V trimmed by 2 bases and J by 0 bases, 0 bases remained unmatched. The germline gives CDR1 ENHRY, CDR2 SYGVKD. CDR3 bases: TGTGCCATCAGTGAGGGGACAGCGAACACCGGGGAGCTGTTTTTT. This codes for CAISEGTANTGELFF.

This chain joins TRBV10-3 and TRBJ1-1; TRBD1 matches 9 bases. Germline V gene data show CDR1 as ENHRY and CDR2 as SYGVKD. The CDR3 has 15 amino acids. Trimming took 10 bases from V and 0 from J; bases not matched to a gene: 9. The CDR3 DNA reads TGTGCCAGCCGGGACAGGGCCTCAATGAACACTGAAGCTTTCTTT. Amino acid sequence: CASRDRASMNTEAFF.

The chain couples TRBV7-9 to TRBJ2-2, with D possibly being TRBD2 (6 bases). Germline CDR1 reads SEHNR; CDR2 reads FQNEAQ (reference sequence). There are 16 residues in the CDR3. Trimming left V 1 base short and J 6 bases short, with 15 bases between. The CDR3 DNA reads TGTGCCAGCAGCTTAGGACTAGATCTTGTACCCGGGGAGCTGTTTTTT. As protein: CASSLGLDLVPGELFF.

This chain connects TRBV20-1 to TRBJ1-1, with D hard to call. Germline V lookup: CDR1 DFQATT, CDR2 SNEGSKA (reference sequence). V was pared by 4 bases and J by 1 base, with 4 bases between. This CDR3 is 11 amino acids long. In nucleotides, the CDR3 is TGCAGTGCTATGGGGAACACTGAAGCTTTCTTT. Its protein is CSAMGNTEAFF.

A single count supports this clone. The V call is TRBV11-2, the J call TRBJ1-2, with 7 bases fitting TRBD1. Germline V gene lookup returns CDR1 SGHAT and CDR2 FQNNGV. V shed 7 bases and J 0 bases; nucleotides not matched to a gene: 14. The CDR3 has 17 residues. As DNA, the CDR3 is TGTGCCAGCAACACACGGGACAGCAATAAACCTAACTATGGCTACACCTTC. Its protein is CASNTRDSNKPNYGYTF.

The chain has TRBV18 and TRBJ2-5; D is perhaps TRBD1 (5 bases). The CDR3 spans 13 residues. Germline CDR1 reads KGHSH; CDR2 reads LQKENI. V was clipped by 3 bases and J by 4 bases, with 9 bases between them. The CDR3 sequence: CASSPEGAETQYF. The CDR3 bases are TGTGCCAGCTCACCCGAAGGGGCAGAGACCCAGTACTTC.

The V gene is TRBV7-2, the J gene TRBJ2-3; D might be TRBD1 (5 bases). CDR3 length: 16 residues. Germline CDR1 and CDR2: SGHTA and FQGNSA. The V end lost 3 bases, the J end lost 7 bases, and 20 bases lay between the germline ends. CDR3 residues: CASSFRTSGLGNTQYF. The CDR3 coding sequence is TGTGCCAGCAGCTTTAGGACCTCAGGGTTAGGAAATACGCAGTATTTT.

The CDR3 nucleotides are TGCGCCAGCAGCTTGGGGGCAGGGGTTGGCTACACCTTC. It specifies CASSLGAGVGYTF. The chain joins TRBV5-1 to TRBJ1-2, with TRBD1 as a possible D gene (6 bases). V lost 0 bases, J lost 7 bases, and 10 bases lay in between. Germline assignment: CDR1 SGHRS and CDR2 YFSETQ. The CDR3 is made up of 13 amino acids. Using reference TRBV5-1 and TRBJ1-2 for the parts outside the CDR3, the full variable domain is KAGVTQTPRYLIKTRGQQVTLSCSPISGHRSVSWYQQTPGQGLQFLFEYFSETQRNKGNFPGRFSGRQFSNSRSEMNVSTLELGDSALYLCASSLGAGVGYTFGSGTRLTVV.

The chain joins TRBV11-2 to TRBJ2-1; 7 positions agree with TRBD1. Unmatched junction bases numbered 3, after V lost 4 bases and J lost 0 bases. The CDR3 is made up of 15 amino acids. Germline V gene data show CDR1 as SGHAT and CDR2 as FQNNGV. CDR3 sequence: CASSSDRSSYNEQFF. CDR3 DNA sequence: TGTGCCAGCAGCTCGGACAGGAGCTCCTACAATGAGCAGTTCTTC.

The CDR3 spells CAFQEVGRPNTEAFF. CDR3 bases: TGTGCCTTCCAAGAGGTGGGCAGACCAAACACTGAAGCTTTCTTT. The chain carries TRBV30 and TRBJ1-1; no definite D call. V was cut by 7 bases and J by 2 bases, with 20 bases left in between. CDR1 is GTSNPN, CDR2 SVGIG, per germline (reference sequence). The CDR3 is made up of 15 amino acids.

As regards this clone: Relative to the germline gene, one junction end is altered; a read error may explain this. This chain joins TRBV30 and TRBJ1-2; D is perhaps TRBD1 (5 bases). Germline loops: CDR1 GTSNPN, CDR2 SVGIG (reference sequence). The CDR3 length is 14 residues. CDR3 protein: CVWSVGHNNYGYTF. The CDR3 DNA is TGTGTCTGGAGTGTTGGACATAATAACTATGGCTACACCTTC.

A few counts support this clone. The chain combines TRBV10-3 with TRBJ2-2; maybe TRBD1 (5 bases). This CDR3 has 14 amino acids. The germline V and J ends were trimmed by 3 bases and 3 bases, with 8 bases remaining between them. Germline CDR1 reads ENHRY; CDR2 reads SYGVKD. As DNA, the CDR3 is TGTGCCATCAGTGAAACAGGATACACCGGGGAGCTGTTTTTT. It specifies CAISETGYTGELFF.

In this sample, this clone turned up once. The chain employs TRBV7-8 and TRBJ2-7, with a possible D match to TRBD1 (6 bases). The CDR3 is 14 amino acids. Germline V gives CDR1 SGHVS, CDR2 FQNEAQ. Trimming pared 6 bases from V and 2 bases from J, leaving 14 bases between. This chain's CDR3 is CASSSHRVPYEQYF. The DNA of the CDR3 is TGTGCCAGCAGTTCTCACAGGGTCCCCTACGAGCAGTACTTC.